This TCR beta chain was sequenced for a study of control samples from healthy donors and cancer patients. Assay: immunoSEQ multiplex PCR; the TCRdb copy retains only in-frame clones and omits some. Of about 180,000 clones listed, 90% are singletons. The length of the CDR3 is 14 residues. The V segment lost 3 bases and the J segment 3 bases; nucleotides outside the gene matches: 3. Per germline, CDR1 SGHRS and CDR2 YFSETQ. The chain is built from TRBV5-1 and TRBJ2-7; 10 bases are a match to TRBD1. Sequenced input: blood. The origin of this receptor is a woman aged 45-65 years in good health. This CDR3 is CASSSRTGGYEQYF. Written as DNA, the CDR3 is TGCGCCAGCAGCTCCCGGACAGGGGGCTACGAGCAGTACTTC.